One and the same sample provided the 14 T cell receptor beta chains below, sequenced in a study of shared clonotypes between healthy human individuals. Sequencing used immunoSEQ multiplex PCR; TCRdb keeps in-frame clones, though not all of them. This table has approximately 2,000,000 clones, around 93% appearing once. The sequencing sample was made of naive CD4+ T cells from PBMCs. Described subset: CD45RA+ positively selected. The source of these receptors is a man aged 18-30 years in good health. Some clones in this sample may be carry-over from other donors' samples.

The chain links TRBV7-2 to TRBJ1-3, with D uncertain. From germline, CDR1 is SGHTA and CDR2 FQGNSA. The CDR3 is made up of 14 amino acids. Trimming took 4 bases from V and 0 from J, leaving 7 bases between them. The CDR3, as DNA: TGTGCCAGCAGCTCCGGGCTCTCTGGAAACACCATATATTTT. This sequence encodes CASSSGLSGNTIYF.

V gene TRBV4-3 combines with J gene TRBJ1-2; TRBD1 might be the D (5 bases). Germline-derived CDR1 and CDR2 are LGHNA and YSLEER. The CDR3 is made up of 17 amino acids. Between the trimmed V and J ends, which lost 0 bases and 0 bases, there was a span of 14 bases. Here the CDR3 reads CASSQDTGATTNYGYTF. Here the CDR3 DNA reads TGCGCCAGCAGCCAAGATACCGGGGCAACAACTAACTATGGCTACACCTTC.

The J gene is TRBJ2-1, the V gene TRBV5-1, with unresolved D. CDR1 and CDR2 from the germline V gene are SGHRS and YFSETQ. This CDR3 spans 13 amino acids. Trimming shortened V by 5 bases and J by 4 bases, and 10 bases separated the two germline ends. CDR3 bases: TGCGCCAGCAGTCCCTTCGGGTACAATGAGCAGTTCTTC. Protein product: CASSPFGYNEQFF. Filled out from reference TRBV5-1 and TRBJ2-1, the complete variable domain reads KAGVTQTPRYLIKTRGQQVTLSCSPISGHRSVSWYQQTPGQGLQFLFEYFSETQRNKGNFPGRFSGRQFSNSRSEMNVSTLELGDSALYLCASSPFGYNEQFFGPGTRLTVL.

For this clone: Other nucleotide sequences in the sample specify the same CDR3. The rearrangement joins TRBV27 to TRBJ1-2; D might be TRBD1 (5 bases). V was trimmed by 2 bases and J by 1 base, leaving 5 bases between them. Germline assignment: CDR1 MNHEY and CDR2 SMNVEV (reference sequence). The CDR3 length is 13 residues. The CDR3, as DNA: TGTGCCAGCAGTTTACAGGGTAACTATGGCTACACCTTC. It encodes CASSLQGNYGYTF.

This chain connects TRBV5-1 to TRBJ2-1; no clear D gene. There are 15 residues in the CDR3. Germline V gene data show CDR1 as SGHRS and CDR2 as YFSETQ. V lost 0 bases and J lost 0, with 7 bases in between. The CDR3 sequence: CASSLGTNSYNEQFF. In nucleotides, the CDR3 is TGCGCCAGCAGCTTGGGAACTAACTCCTACAATGAGCAGTTCTTC.

The V call is TRBV9, the J call TRBJ2-5; weak D call: TRBD2 (5 bases). Germline CDR1 SGDLS, CDR2 YYNGEE. The CDR3 totals 17 residues. V gave up 2 bases and J gave up 5 bases, with 22 bases separating them. CDR3 region: CASSVGLATRDRETQYF. Here the CDR3 DNA reads TGTGCCAGCAGCGTCGGATTAGCGACCCGGGATCGGGAGACCCAGTACTTC.

The chain links TRBV4-2 to TRBJ1-6; TRBD1 is a possible D gene (5 bases). The CDR3 loop spans 14 amino acids. Trimming took 1 base from V and 7 from J, leaving 8 bases between them. CDR1 and CDR2 from the germline V gene are LGHNA and YNFKEQ. The CDR3 DNA reads as TGTGCCAGCAGCCAAGCCAGGGAGAATTCACCCCTCCACTTT. Translating gives CASSQARENSPLHF.

CDR3 in amino acids: CATSRELAEETQYF. The CDR3 DNA reads as TGTGCCACCAGCAGAGAGCTAGCGGAAGAGACCCAGTACTTC. The chain is built from TRBV15 and TRBJ2-5, with 7 bases fitting TRBD2. CDR3 size: 14 residues. The germline CDR1 and CDR2 sequences are LNHNV and YYDKDF (reference sequence). With V trimmed by 0 bases and J by 3 bases, 1 base remained unmatched.

The rearrangement uses TRBV18 and TRBJ2-3, with D uncertain. The CDR3 runs to 16 residues. CDR1 KGHSH and CDR2 LQKENI come from the germline V gene. V lost 3 bases, J lost 0 bases, and 13 bases lay in between. CDR3 loop: CASSPPVGSSTDTQYF. The CDR3 DNA follows: TGTGCCAGCTCACCCCCGGTGGGTAGTAGCACAGATACGCAGTATTTT.

The chain couples TRBV23-1 to TRBJ1-1; D is possibly TRBD1 (6 bases). TRBV23-1 is annotated as an ORF whose role is uncertain. V was shortened by 11 bases and J by 6 bases, with 22 bases between the two germline ends. The CDR3 is 14 residues long. The CDR3 sequence is CAACPTLRGPEAFF. The CDR3 bases are TGCGCCGCTTGCCCCACCCTCAGGGGCCCTGAAGCTTTCTTT.

The chain recombines TRBV28 with TRBJ1-1, with TRBD1 matching over 9 bases. The CDR3 is made up of 16 amino acids. V shed 3 bases, J shed 1 base, and the junction held 6 bases outside the gene matches. CDR1 is MDHEN and CDR2 is SYDVKM in the germline V gene. The CDR3 loop is CASSFLPGQGNTEAFF. In nucleotides, the CDR3 is TGTGCCAGCAGTTTTCTTCCGGGACAGGGGAACACTGAAGCTTTCTTT.

Comments on this clone: Different DNA sequences within this sample yield the same CDR3. The genes are TRBV5-1 and TRBJ1-5, with 7 positions matching TRBD1. V shed 0 bases and J 2 bases; nucleotides not matched to a gene: 2. Germline V gene lookup returns CDR1 SGHRS and CDR2 YFSETQ. This CDR3 region has 15 residues. The CDR3 loop reads CASSLGDSRNQPQHF. The CDR3 region has the DNA TGCGCCAGCAGCTTGGGGGACAGCCGCAATCAGCCCCAGCATTTT.

The gene calls are TRBV4-2 and TRBJ2-3, with TRBD2 identical over 10 bases. There are 18 residues in the CDR3. The V gene end was trimmed by 4 bases and the J gene end by 0 bases; junction bases not matched to a gene: 10. Germline CDR1 is LGHNA and CDR2 is YNFKEQ. The CDR3 DNA sequence: TGTGCCAGCAGCCCTGCCGGGACTAGCGACCCTAGCACAGATACGCAGTATTTT. Encoded protein: CASSPAGTSDPSTDTQYF.

The V call is TRBV5-1, the J call TRBJ2-7; D remains ambiguous. The V and J ends lost 3 bases and 6 bases respectively, with 13 bases between them. The CDR3 has 13 amino acids. Germline V gene sequence: CDR1 SGHRS, CDR2 YFSETQ. CDR3 protein: CASSSLYISEQYF. The CDR3 nucleotides read TGCGCCAGCAGCTCATTATACATCAGCGAGCAGTACTTC.